This T cell receptor (beta chain) was identified in a study of siplizumab effects on memory and regulatory T cells. This CDR3 contains 12 residues. Per germline, CDR1 LNHNV and CDR2 YYDKDF (reference sequence). With 1 base removed from V and 7 bases from J, the gap between germline ends came to 6 bases. For this clone: Its antigen is still unknown.

Study-level points and caveats: Proliferating siplizumab-culture Tregs lacked confirmation of suppressive function. Phenotypic classification as naive or memory proved unattainable for roughly 75-96% of proliferating CD4+ or CD8+ clones. Memory T cells appeared less diverse than naive cells, which seemed to contribute substantially to alloresponse. Mappable alloreactive CD4+ clones were on average 68.8% Treg-derived with siplizumab, approximately 30% in controls.

Measured with immunoSEQ multiplex PCR; TCRdb has only the in-frame clones, and not every one. The data show 95,000 to 100,000 clones, approximately 91% seen once. This clonotype originated in a human donor in good health. Sequencing used non-Treg CD4+ T cells sorted from blood. The gene calls are TRBV15 and TRBJ2-3; D unresolved. This chain's CDR3 is CATSRVANTQYF. CDR3 nucleotide sequence: TGTGCCACCAGCAGAGTCGCAAATACGCAGTATTTT.